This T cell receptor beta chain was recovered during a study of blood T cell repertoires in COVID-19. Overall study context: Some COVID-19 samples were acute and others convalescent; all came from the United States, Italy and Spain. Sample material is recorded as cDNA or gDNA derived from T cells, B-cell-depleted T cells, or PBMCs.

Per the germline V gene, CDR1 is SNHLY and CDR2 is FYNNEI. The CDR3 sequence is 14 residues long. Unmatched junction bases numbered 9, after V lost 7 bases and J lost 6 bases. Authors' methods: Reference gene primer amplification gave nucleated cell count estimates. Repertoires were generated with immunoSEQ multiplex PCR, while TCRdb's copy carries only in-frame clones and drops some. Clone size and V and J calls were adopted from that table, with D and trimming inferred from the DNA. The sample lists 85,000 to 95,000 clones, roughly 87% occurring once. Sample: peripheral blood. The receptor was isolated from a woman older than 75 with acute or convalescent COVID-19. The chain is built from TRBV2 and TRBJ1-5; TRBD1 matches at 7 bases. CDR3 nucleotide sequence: TGTGCCAGCATAGGGACAGATATCGGTCAGCCCCAGCATTTT. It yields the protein CASIGTDIGQPQHF.